This passage covers 30 T cell receptor beta chains from one sample sequenced in a study of shared clonotypes between healthy human individuals. Sequencing was performed with immunoSEQ multiplex PCR; in TCRdb, only in-frame clones are kept and a portion is missing. The sample holds a few million clones, around 93% seen once. Naive CD8 isolation took CD45RO-negative cells positively selected for CCR7 and excluded terminally differentiated effector memory CD45RA+ cells. Specimen: naive CD8+ T cells from PBMCs. Source of these receptors: a man younger than 35 in good health. Some clones in this sample may be carry-over from other donors' samples.

V and J are TRBV7-8 and TRBJ2-1, with 9 bases identical to TRBD2. The CDR3 is made up of 13 amino acids. CDR1 is SGHVS and CDR2 is FQNEAQ in the germline V gene. The junction had 5 bases not matched to a gene; V was cut back by 10 bases and J by 4 bases. CDR3 sequence reads: CAIAGARYNEQFF. The CDR3 DNA sequence: TGTGCCATAGCGGGAGCAAGGTACAATGAGCAGTTCTTC.

This sequence joins TRBV10-3 and TRBJ2-1, with TRBD1 matching over 7 bases. Germline V lookup: CDR1 ENHRY, CDR2 SYGVKD. The V segment lost 6 bases and the J segment 9 bases; nucleotides outside the gene matches: 5. The CDR3 loop spans 12 amino acids. The CDR3 region is CAISSTGVEQFF. The DNA of the CDR3 is TGTGCCATCAGCTCCACAGGGGTTGAGCAGTTCTTC.

The rearrangement joins TRBV19 to TRBJ1-4; D may be TRBD1 (6 bases). The CDR3 totals 15 residues. The germline V gene encodes CDR1 LNHDA and CDR2 SQIVND (reference sequence). V lost 6 bases, J lost 5 bases, and 16 bases lay in between. DNA for the CDR3: TGTGCCAGTAGGGACACCGGGACACCAAATGAAAAACTGTTTTTT. It yields the protein CASRDTGTPNEKLFF.

This clone appeared a single time. J is TRBJ2-2 and V is TRBV28; 8 nucleotides line up with TRBD1. CDR3 size: 15 residues. Germline V gives CDR1 MDHEN, CDR2 SYDVKM. Trimming at V came to 7 bases and at J to 1 base, leaving 5 bases not matched to a gene. The DNA of the CDR3 is TGTGCCAGCAACCCGACAGGGGAGAACACCGGGGAGCTGTTTTTT. This encodes CASNPTGENTGELFF.

This chain links TRBV27 with TRBJ2-1; perhaps TRBD1 as D (5 bases). V lost 5 bases and J lost 4, with 12 bases in between. The germline gives CDR1 MNHEY, CDR2 SMNVEV (reference sequence). The CDR3 consists of 14 residues. CDR3 loop: CASSPIGAYNEQFF. The CDR3, as DNA: TGTGCCAGCAGTCCAATAGGGGCTTACAATGAGCAGTTCTTC.

In this sample, this clone turned up once. The conserved phenylalanine or tryptophan is not found at the CDR3 terminus, so this likely reflects a read error. Because the CDR3's place on the DNA is in doubt, the DNA is left out and the CDR3 is given as listed by TCRdb. The chain is built from TRBV7-9 and TRBJ2-7; the table's D call, TRBD2, was not checked against the DNA. With termini counted, the CDR3 has 11 amino acids. Germline V gene data show CDR1 as SEHNR and CDR2 as FQNEAQ (reference sequence). CDR3 protein: CASSHIGTYTA.

This sequence joins TRBV6-1 and TRBJ1-2, with a possible D match to TRBD1 (6 bases). The germline V gene has CDR1 MNHNS and CDR2 SASEGT. This CDR3 has 17 residues. V was pared by 3 bases and J by 0 bases, with 17 bases between. CDR3 nucleotides: TGTGCCAGCAGTGATGCGTACAGGGCATTAGCTAACTATGGCTACACCTTC. Translation: CASSDAYRALANYGYTF.

The chain employs TRBV7-9 and TRBJ1-1; unclear D gene. The CDR3 runs 15 residues. CDR1 is SEHNR, CDR2 FQNEAQ, per germline (reference sequence). The V gene lost 1 base and the J gene lost 0 bases, with 9 bases spanning the gap. CDR3 DNA sequence: TGTGCCAGCAGCTTAGATCTGGGTGTGAACACTGAAGCTTTCTTT. It specifies CASSLDLGVNTEAFF.

V usage is TRBV25-1 and J usage is TRBJ2-6; D ambiguous. CDR3 length: 13 amino acids. Trimming pared 5 bases from V and 1 base from J, leaving 3 bases between. In germline, CDR1 is MGHDK, CDR2 SYGVNS. In nucleotides, the CDR3 is TGTGCCAGCAGTATATCTGGGGCCAACGTCCTGACTTTC. Amino acids: CASSISGANVLTF.

This chain connects TRBV5-4 to TRBJ2-7; 12 nucleotides line up with TRBD1. This CDR3 has 15 residues. Germline V gene data show CDR1 as SGHNT and CDR2 as YYREEE (reference sequence). V shed 4 bases, J shed 3 bases, and the junction held 5 bases outside the gene matches. The CDR3 spells CASSGRDRGLYEQYF. The CDR3 nucleotides are TGTGCCAGCAGCGGCCGGGACAGGGGGCTCTACGAGCAGTACTTC. The full variable domain, rest sourced from reference TRBV5-4 and TRBJ2-7, is ETGVTQSPTHLIKTRGQQVTLRCSSQSGHNTVSWYQQALGQGPQFIFQYYREEENGRGNFPPRFSGLQFPNYSSELNVNALELDDSALYLCASSGRDRGLYEQYFGPGTRLTVT.

The chain joins TRBV7-8 to TRBJ2-7; either TRBD1 or TRBD2 may fit D (5 bases each). Trimming removed 5 bases from V and 6 bases from J, with 17 bases in between. The CDR3 is 14 amino acids. The germline V gene encodes CDR1 SGHVS and CDR2 FQNEAQ. The CDR3 DNA is TGTGCCAGCAGCGCCCGGGACCTCTGGGGCGAGCAGTACTTC. This codes for CASSARDLWGEQYF.

The V gene is TRBV6-5, the J gene TRBJ2-1, with D perhaps matching TRBD2 (5 bases). Trimming took 5 bases from V and 8 from J, leaving 13 bases between them. Per germline, CDR1 MNHEY and CDR2 SVGAGI. The CDR3 is 13 amino acids. For the CDR3, the DNA is TGTGCCAGCAGTAGTTGGGGAGTCGATGAGCAGTTCTTC. Its translation is CASSSWGVDEQFF.

This chain links TRBV5-8 with TRBJ2-7, with unresolved D. Trimming took off 4 bases at V and 1 base at J, with 12 bases between the two ends. From germline, CDR1 is SGHTS and CDR2 YDEGEE. The CDR3 runs to 14 residues. The CDR3 protein is CASSQDLGSYEQYF. DNA of the CDR3: TGTGCCAGCAGCCAAGATCTAGGTTCCTACGAGCAGTACTTC. The full variable domain, rest sourced from reference TRBV5-8 and TRBJ2-7, is EAGVTQSPTHLIKTRGQQATLRCSPISGHTSVYWYQQALGLGLQFLLWYDEGEERNRGNFPPRFSGRQFPNYSSELNVNALELEDSALYLCASSQDLGSYEQYFGPGTRLTVT.

This clone is a singleton in its sample. The chain uses TRBV19 and TRBJ2-7; a possible D gene is TRBD1 (6 bases). The germline V gene encodes CDR1 LNHDA and CDR2 SQIVND (reference sequence). V lost 6 bases and J 1 base, leaving 16 bases between the germline ends. The CDR3 contains 15 residues. CDR3 nucleotide sequence: TGTGCCAGTAGCGTCCGGACAGAAAGATCCTACGAGCAGTACTTC. Its translation is CASSVRTERSYEQYF.

The V gene is TRBV5-6, the J gene TRBJ1-1; a possible D gene is TRBD1 (6 bases). Trimming stripped 4 bases from V and 1 base from J, with 11 bases between. CDR1 is SGHDT, CDR2 YYEEEE, per germline. The CDR3 sequence is 14 residues long. The CDR3 DNA reads as TGTGCCAGCAGCCCAGGGGACTCGAACACTGAAGCTTTCTTT. Protein: CASSPGDSNTEAFF.

The rearrangement joins TRBV15 to TRBJ2-2, with 7 bases fitting TRBD1. The germline CDR1 and CDR2 sequences are LNHNV and YYDKDF (reference sequence). There are 17 residues in the CDR3. The V and J ends lost 0 bases and 5 bases, in that order; junction bases with no gene match: 9. The CDR3 DNA follows: TGTGCCACCAGCAGAGACCGACAGGGATTGTGGACCGGGGAGCTGTTTTTT. Amino acid sequence: CATSRDRQGLWTGELFF.

This sequence joins TRBV7-3 and TRBJ2-3; TRBD1 or TRBD2 may be the D gene (5 bases each). The germline V gene has CDR1 SGHTA and CDR2 FQGTGA. Trimming left V 4 bases short and J 3 bases short, with 14 bases between. CDR3 length: 15 residues. DNA of the CDR3: TGTGCCAGCAGCTGGGGCCCGGGCGGGACAGATACGCAGTATTTT. Protein: CASSWGPGGTDTQYF.

This clone came up once. This chain uses TRBV28 with TRBJ1-1; 7 nucleotides agree with TRBD1. Germline loops: CDR1 MDHEN, CDR2 SYDVKM. Trimming took 2 bases from V and 7 from J; bases not matched to a gene: 7. This CDR3 contains 14 residues. This CDR3 reads CASSLIGQVIEAFF. Written as DNA, the CDR3 is TGTGCCAGCAGTTTAATTGGACAGGTTATTGAAGCTTTCTTT.

This sequence joins TRBV4-3 and TRBJ1-2; D might be TRBD1 (6 bases). The CDR3 loop spans 15 amino acids. With 1 base removed from V and 3 bases from J, the gap between germline ends came to 12 bases. Germline V gene sequence: CDR1 LGHNA, CDR2 YSLEER. The DNA for the CDR3 is TGCGCCAGCAGCCAAGGCGAAGGGGGTGACTATGGCTACACCTTC. It yields the protein CASSQGEGGDYGYTF.

This chain joins TRBV27 and TRBJ2-3; D possibly matches TRBD1 or TRBD2 (5 bases each). Germline CDR1 and CDR2: MNHEY and SMNVEV (reference sequence). The CDR3 runs to 17 residues. V was trimmed by 1 base and J by 2 bases, leaving 16 bases between them. CDR3 in amino acids: CASSLYTGLAVTDTQYF. The CDR3 DNA reads as TGTGCCAGCAGTTTATATACGGGGCTAGCCGTCACAGATACGCAGTATTTT.

V gene TRBV2 combines with J gene TRBJ2-3; 9 bases line up with TRBD2. J was trimmed by 2 bases and V by 4 bases; bases with no gene match: 7. Germline lookup yields CDR1 SNHLY and CDR2 FYNNEI. CDR3 length: 16 residues. CDR3 sequence: CASSARLAVNTDTQYF. In nucleotides, the CDR3 is TGTGCCAGCAGTGCGAGACTAGCGGTAAACACAGATACGCAGTATTTT.

The chain combines TRBV15 with TRBJ2-1, with 7 bases that match TRBD1. V was pared by 5 bases and J by 6 bases, with 13 bases of the junction left unmatched. The germline CDR1 and CDR2 sequences are LNHNV and YYDKDF (reference sequence). There are 16 residues in the CDR3. The CDR3 spells CATSGMTGQLLNEQFF. In DNA, the CDR3 is TGTGCCACCAGCGGTATGACAGGGCAGCTCCTCAATGAGCAGTTCTTC.

CDR3: CASSRLQEPTDTQYF. Written as DNA, the CDR3 is TGCGCCAGCAGCCGATTACAGGAACCCACAGATACGCAGTATTTT. The rearrangement uses TRBV4-1 and TRBJ2-3; D is perhaps TRBD1 (5 bases). This CDR3 spans 15 amino acids. V lost 4 bases, J lost 2 bases, and 13 bases lay in between. The germline gives CDR1 MGHRA, CDR2 YSYEKL.

The chain links TRBV29-1 to TRBJ2-1, with D perhaps TRBD2 (6 bases). CDR3 length: 13 amino acids. Trimming pared 7 bases from V and 8 bases from J, leaving 18 bases between. Germline V gene data show CDR1 as SQVTM and CDR2 as ANQGSEA. The CDR3 reads CSARGGEWHEQFF. CDR3 DNA sequence: TGCAGCGCTCGAGGCGGGGAGTGGCATGAGCAGTTCTTC.

The chain has TRBV10-3 and TRBJ2-1; 13 bases align to TRBD2. The germline gives CDR1 ENHRY, CDR2 SYGVKD. The trim removed 3 bases at V and 9 bases at J, leaving 8 bases unmatched. CDR3 length equals 16 residues. Here the CDR3 reads CAISEMGLAGLGEQFF. The CDR3 DNA sequence: TGTGCCATCAGTGAAATGGGACTAGCGGGATTAGGTGAGCAGTTCTTC.

This chain links TRBV6-5 with TRBJ2-1; TRBD2 aligns across 10 bases. Germline CDR1 MNHEY, CDR2 SVGAGI. The CDR3 contains 16 residues. V dropped 0 bases and J dropped 7; count of bases not matched to a gene: 6. The CDR3 DNA follows: TGTGCCAGCAGTTACTCGAGCGGGAGGGCCATGAATGAGCAGTTCTTC. This translates into CASSYSSGRAMNEQFF.

The J gene is TRBJ2-1, the V gene TRBV19, with D possibly TRBD1 on 6 matching bases. Trimming shortened V by 5 bases and J by 5 bases, and 13 bases separated the two germline ends. CDR1 and CDR2 (germline): LNHDA, SQIVND (reference sequence). This CDR3 contains 14 residues. CDR3 amino acids: CASSLQGYHNEQFF. The CDR3 coding sequence is TGTGCCAGTAGTTTACAGGGTTACCACAATGAGCAGTTCTTC. Filled out from reference TRBV19 and TRBJ2-1, the complete variable domain reads DGGITQSPKYLFRKEGQNVTLSCEQNLNHDAMYWYRQDPGQGLRLIYYSQIVNDFQKGDIAEGYSVSREKKESFPLTVTSAQKNPTAFYLCASSLQGYHNEQFFGPGTRLTVL.

This sequence joins TRBV27 and TRBJ2-7; TRBD2 matches at 9 bases. Germline V gene sequence: CDR1 MNHEY, CDR2 SMNVEV (reference sequence). This CDR3 region has 15 residues. J was trimmed by 0 bases and V by 6 bases; bases with no gene match: 6. The CDR3 coding sequence is TGTGCCAGCAGCCCCAGCGGGAGGAGCTCCTACGAGCAGTACTTC. Residues: CASSPSGRSSYEQYF.

For the CDR3, the DNA is TGTGCCAGCAGCCCGAGAGGAACAGAGGGCACAGATACGCAGTATTTT. As protein: CASSPRGTEGTDTQYF. This chain uses TRBV7-7 with TRBJ2-3; D unclear. V lost 5 bases and J lost 1, with 16 bases in between. Germline V gene data show CDR1 as SSHAT and CDR2 as FNYEAQ (reference sequence). The CDR3 spans 16 residues.

This clone occurred once. V usage is TRBV5-1 and J usage is TRBJ1-1; TRBD1 agrees at 7 bases. Per germline, CDR1 SGHRS and CDR2 YFSETQ. The V gene end was trimmed by 1 base and the J gene end by 8 bases; junction bases not matched to a gene: 2. The CDR3 is made up of 12 amino acids. The CDR3 region has the DNA TGCGCCAGCAGCTTGACAGGGGAAGAAGCTTTCTTT. It yields the protein CASSLTGEEAFF.